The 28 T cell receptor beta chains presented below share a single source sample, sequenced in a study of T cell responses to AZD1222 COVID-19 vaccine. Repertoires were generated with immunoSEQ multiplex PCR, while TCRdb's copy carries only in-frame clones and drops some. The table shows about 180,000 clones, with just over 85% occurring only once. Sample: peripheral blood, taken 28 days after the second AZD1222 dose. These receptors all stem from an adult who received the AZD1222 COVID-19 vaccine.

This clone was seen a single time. The DNA for the CDR3 is TGTGCCAGCAGCTCACGTCCCTCCATTGGCTACACCTTC. Its protein is CASSSRPSIGYTF. V is TRBV12-3 or TRBV12-4 and J is TRBJ1-2; D is unclear. The V and J ends lost 6 bases and 7 bases respectively, with 15 bases between them. The CDR3 sequence is 13 residues long.

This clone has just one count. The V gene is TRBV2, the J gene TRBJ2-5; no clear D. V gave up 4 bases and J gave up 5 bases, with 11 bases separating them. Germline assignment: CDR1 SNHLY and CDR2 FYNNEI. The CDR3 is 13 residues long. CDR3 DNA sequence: TGTGCCAGCAGTGTGTTAAGTCGGGAGACCCAGTACTTC. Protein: CASSVLSRETQYF.

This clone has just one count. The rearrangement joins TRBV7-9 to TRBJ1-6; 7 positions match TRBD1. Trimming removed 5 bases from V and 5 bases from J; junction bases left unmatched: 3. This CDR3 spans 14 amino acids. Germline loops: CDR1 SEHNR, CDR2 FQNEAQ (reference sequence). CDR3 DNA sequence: TGTGCCAGCAGCCGGGACAGTAATAATTCACCCCTCCACTTT. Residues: CASSRDSNNSPLHF.

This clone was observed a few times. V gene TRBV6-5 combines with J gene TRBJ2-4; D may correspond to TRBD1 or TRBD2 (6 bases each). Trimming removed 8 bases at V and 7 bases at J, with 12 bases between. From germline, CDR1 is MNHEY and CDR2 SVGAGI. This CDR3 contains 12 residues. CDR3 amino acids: CASRGPANIQYF. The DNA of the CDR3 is TGTGCCAGCCGGGGGCCGGCCAACATTCAGTACTTC.

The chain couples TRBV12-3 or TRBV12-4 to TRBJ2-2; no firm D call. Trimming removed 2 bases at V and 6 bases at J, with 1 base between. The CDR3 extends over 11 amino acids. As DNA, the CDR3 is TGTGCCAGCAGTTTACCCGGGGAGCTGTTTTTT. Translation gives CASSLPGELFF.

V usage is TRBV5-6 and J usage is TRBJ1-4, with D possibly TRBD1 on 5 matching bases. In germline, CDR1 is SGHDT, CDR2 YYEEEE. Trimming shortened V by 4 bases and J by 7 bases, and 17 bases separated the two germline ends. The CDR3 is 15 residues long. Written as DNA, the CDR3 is TGTGCCAGCAGCCCTGGGGAGGGGCGTACTGAAAAACTGTTTTTT. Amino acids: CASSPGEGRTEKLFF.

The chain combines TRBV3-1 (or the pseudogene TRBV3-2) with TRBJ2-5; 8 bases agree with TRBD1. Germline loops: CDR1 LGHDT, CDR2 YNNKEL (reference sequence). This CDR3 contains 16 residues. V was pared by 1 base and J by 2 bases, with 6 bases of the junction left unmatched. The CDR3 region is CASSQVWTGIQETQYF. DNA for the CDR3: TGTGCCAGCAGCCAAGTCTGGACAGGGATACAAGAGACCCAGTACTTC.

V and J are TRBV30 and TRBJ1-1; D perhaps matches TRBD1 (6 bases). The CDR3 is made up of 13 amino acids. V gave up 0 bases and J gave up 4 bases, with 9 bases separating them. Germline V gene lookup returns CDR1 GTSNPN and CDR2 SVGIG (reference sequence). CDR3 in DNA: TGTGCCTGGAGTGTAGAGGGGGGCACTGAAGCTTTCTTT. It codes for CAWSVEGGTEAFF.

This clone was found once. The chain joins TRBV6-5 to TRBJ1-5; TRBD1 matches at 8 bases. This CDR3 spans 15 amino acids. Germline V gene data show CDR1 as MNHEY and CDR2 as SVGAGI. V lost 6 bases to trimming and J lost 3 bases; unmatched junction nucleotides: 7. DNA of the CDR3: TGTGCCAGCAGGGACAGACAGGGGAACAATCAGCCCCAGCATTTT. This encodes CASRDRQGNNQPQHF.

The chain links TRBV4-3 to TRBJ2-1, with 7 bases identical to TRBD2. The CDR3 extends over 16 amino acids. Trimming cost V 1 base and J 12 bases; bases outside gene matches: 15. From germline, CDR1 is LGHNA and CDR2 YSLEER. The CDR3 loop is CASSQVPLRGVRRQFF. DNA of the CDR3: TGCGCCAGCAGCCAAGTACCCCTCCGGGGGGTTCGAAGGCAGTTCTTC.

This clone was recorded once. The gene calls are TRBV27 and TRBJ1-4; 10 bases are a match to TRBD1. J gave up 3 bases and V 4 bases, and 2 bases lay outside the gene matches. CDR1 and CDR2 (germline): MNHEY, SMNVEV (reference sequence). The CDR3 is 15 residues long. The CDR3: CASSSGQGANEKLFF. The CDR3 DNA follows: TGTGCCAGCAGTTCAGGACAGGGGGCTAATGAAAAACTGTTTTTT.

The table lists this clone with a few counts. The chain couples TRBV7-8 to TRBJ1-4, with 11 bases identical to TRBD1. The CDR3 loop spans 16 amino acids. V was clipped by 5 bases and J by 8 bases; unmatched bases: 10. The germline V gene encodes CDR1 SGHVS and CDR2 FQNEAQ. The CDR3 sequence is CASSGTGGQIKEKLFF. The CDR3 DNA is TGTGCCAGCAGCGGGACAGGGGGACAAATTAAGGAAAAACTGTTTTTT.

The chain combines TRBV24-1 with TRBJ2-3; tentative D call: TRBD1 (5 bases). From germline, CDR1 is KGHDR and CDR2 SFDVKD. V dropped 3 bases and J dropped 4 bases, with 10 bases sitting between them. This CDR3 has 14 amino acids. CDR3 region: CATSDRTFADTQYF. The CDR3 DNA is TGTGCCACCAGTGATAGGACATTTGCAGATACGCAGTATTTT.

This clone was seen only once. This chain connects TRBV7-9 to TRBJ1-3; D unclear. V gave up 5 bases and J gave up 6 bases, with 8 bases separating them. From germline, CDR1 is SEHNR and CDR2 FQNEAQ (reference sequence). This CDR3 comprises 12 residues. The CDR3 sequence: CASSPIQNTIYF. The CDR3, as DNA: TGTGCCAGCAGCCCTATACAAAACACCATATATTTT.

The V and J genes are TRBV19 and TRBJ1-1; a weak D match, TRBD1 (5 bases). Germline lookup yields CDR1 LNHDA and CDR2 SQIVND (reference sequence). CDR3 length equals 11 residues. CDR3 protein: CGSTGNTEAFF. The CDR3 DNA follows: TGTGGATCTACAGGAAACACTGAAGCTTTCTTT. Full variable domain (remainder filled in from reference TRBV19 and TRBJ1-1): DGGITQSPKYLFRKEGQNVTLSCEQNLNHDAMYWYRQDPGQGLRLIYYSQIVNDFQKGDIAEGYSVSREKKESFPLTVTSAQKNPTAFYLCGSTGNTEAFFGQGTRLTVV.

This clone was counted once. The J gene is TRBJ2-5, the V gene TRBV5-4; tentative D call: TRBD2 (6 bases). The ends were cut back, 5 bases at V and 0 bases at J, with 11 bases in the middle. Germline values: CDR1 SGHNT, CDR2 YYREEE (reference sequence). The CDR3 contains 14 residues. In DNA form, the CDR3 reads TGTGCCAGCAGGGGTGGGGGGAACCAAGAGACCCAGTACTTC. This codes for CASRGGGNQETQYF. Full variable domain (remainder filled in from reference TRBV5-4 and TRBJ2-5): ETGVTQSPTHLIKTRGQQVTLRCSSQSGHNTVSWYQQALGQGPQFIFQYYREEENGRGNFPPRFSGLQFPNYSSELNVNALELDDSALYLCASRGGGNQETQYFGPGTRLLVL.

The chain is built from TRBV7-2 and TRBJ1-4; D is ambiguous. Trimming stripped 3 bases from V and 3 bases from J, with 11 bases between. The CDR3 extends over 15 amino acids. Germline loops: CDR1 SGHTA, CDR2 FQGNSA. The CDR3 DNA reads TGTGCCAGCAGCTTTCCCGGTGACTCTAATGAAAAACTGTTTTTT. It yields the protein CASSFPGDSNEKLFF.

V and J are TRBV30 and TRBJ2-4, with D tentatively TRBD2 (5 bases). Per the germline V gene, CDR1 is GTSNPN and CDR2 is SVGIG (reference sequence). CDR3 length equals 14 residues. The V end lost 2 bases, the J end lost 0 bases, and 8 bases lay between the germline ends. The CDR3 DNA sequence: TGTGCCTGGAGTAGGACTGCAGCCAAAAACATTCAGTACTTC. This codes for CAWSRTAAKNIQYF.

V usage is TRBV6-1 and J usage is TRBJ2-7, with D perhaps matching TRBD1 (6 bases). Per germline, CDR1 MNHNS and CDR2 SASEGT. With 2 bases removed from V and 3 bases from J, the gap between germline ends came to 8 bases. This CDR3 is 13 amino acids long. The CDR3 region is CASSETGFYEQYF. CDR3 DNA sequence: TGTGCCAGCAGTGAAACAGGGTTCTACGAGCAGTACTTC.

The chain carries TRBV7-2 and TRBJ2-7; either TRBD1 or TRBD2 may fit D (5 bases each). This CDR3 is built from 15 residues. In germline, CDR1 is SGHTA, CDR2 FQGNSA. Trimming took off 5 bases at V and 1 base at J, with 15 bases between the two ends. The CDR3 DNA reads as TGTGCCAGCAGCCCCGAGAGGGGTGCTTCCTACGAGCAGTACTTC. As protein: CASSPERGASYEQYF.

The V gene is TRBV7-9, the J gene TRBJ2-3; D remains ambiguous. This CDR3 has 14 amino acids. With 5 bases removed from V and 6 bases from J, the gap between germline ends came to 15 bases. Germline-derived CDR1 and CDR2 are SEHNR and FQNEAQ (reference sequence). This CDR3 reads CASSHPSRTDTQYF. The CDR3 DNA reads TGTGCCAGCAGCCACCCCTCGCGAACGGATACGCAGTATTTT.

Here the CDR3 reads CASRRDSYNEQFF. The CDR3 coding sequence is TGTGCCAGCAGGCGGGACAGCTACAATGAGCAGTTCTTC. J is TRBJ2-1 and V is TRBV28, with D possibly matching TRBD1 (7 bases). Per germline, CDR1 MDHEN and CDR2 SYDVKM. With 6 bases removed from V and 3 bases from J, the gap between germline ends came to 9 bases. This CDR3 region has 13 residues.

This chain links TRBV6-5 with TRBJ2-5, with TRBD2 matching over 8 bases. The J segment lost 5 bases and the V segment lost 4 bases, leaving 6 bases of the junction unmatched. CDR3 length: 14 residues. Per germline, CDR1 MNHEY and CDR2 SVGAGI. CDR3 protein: CASSFLSGGETQYF. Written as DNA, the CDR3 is TGTGCCAGCAGTTTTCTCTCGGGAGGGGAGACCCAGTACTTC.

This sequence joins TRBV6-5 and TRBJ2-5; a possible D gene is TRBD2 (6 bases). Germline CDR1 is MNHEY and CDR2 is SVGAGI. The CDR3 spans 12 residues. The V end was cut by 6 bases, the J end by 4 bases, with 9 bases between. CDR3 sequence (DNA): TGTGCCAGCAGGCAGGGAGGAGAGACCCAGTACTTC. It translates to CASRQGGETQYF.

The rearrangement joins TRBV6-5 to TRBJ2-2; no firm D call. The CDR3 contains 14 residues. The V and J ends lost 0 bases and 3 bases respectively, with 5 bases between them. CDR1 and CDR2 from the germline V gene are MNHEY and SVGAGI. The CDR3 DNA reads TGTGCCAGCAGTTACTCGAGTCACACCGGGGAGCTGTTTTTT. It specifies CASSYSSHTGELFF.

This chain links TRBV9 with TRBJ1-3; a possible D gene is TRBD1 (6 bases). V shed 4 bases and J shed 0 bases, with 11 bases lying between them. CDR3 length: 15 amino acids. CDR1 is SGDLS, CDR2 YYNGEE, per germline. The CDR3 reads CASSRDTNSGNTIYF. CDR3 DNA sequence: TGTGCCAGCAGCCGGGACACGAACTCTGGAAACACCATATATTTT.

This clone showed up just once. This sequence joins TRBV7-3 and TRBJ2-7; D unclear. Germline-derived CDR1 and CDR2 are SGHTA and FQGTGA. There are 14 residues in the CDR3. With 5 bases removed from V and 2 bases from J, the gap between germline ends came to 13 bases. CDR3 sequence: CASSPKEIPYEQYF. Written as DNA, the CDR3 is TGTGCCAGCAGCCCGAAGGAGATCCCCTACGAGCAGTACTTC.

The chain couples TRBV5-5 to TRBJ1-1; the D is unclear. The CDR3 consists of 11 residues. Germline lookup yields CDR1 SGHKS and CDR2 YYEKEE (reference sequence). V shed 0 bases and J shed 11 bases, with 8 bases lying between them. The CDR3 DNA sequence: TGTGCCAGCAGCTTGGAAATCGGGGCTTTCTTT. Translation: CASSLEIGAFF.